Below are 4 T cell receptor beta chains sequenced from a single sample in a study of blood T cell repertoires in COVID-19. Profiled with immunoSEQ multiplex PCR; TCRdb holds only in-frame clones, not every one. The sample includes some 260,000 clones, around 88% seen only once; the top ten take around 6.6%. Sequencing input: peripheral blood. The receptors come from a woman aged 25 to 39 with COVID-19, enrolled during active disease.

This chain joins TRBV15 and TRBJ2-1, with a tentative D call TRBD1 (5 bases). Per the germline V gene, CDR1 is LNHNV and CDR2 is YYDKDF (reference sequence). The CDR3 covers 15 residues. Trimming pared 2 bases from V and 7 bases from J, leaving 15 bases between. The CDR3 is CATSRKGGAENEQFF. DNA for the CDR3: TGTGCCACCAGCAGAAAAGGTGGGGCCGAGAATGAGCAGTTCTTC.

The rearrangement joins TRBV5-1 to TRBJ2-1, with a possible D match to TRBD2 (6 bases). Trimming pared 5 bases from V and 0 bases from J, leaving 12 bases between. The CDR3 spans 15 residues. Germline V gene data show CDR1 as SGHRS and CDR2 as YFSETQ. CDR3 in DNA: TGCGCCAGCAGATCCGCGGGGAGCTCCTACAATGAGCAGTTCTTC. This codes for CASRSAGSSYNEQFF.

DNA for the CDR3: TGTGCCAGCATTCGAAGCGGGACAAAGAACACCGGGGAGCTGTTTTTT. This translates into CASIRSGTKNTGELFF. The chain is built from TRBV3-1 (or the pseudogene TRBV3-2) and TRBJ2-2; tentative D call: TRBD2 (7 bases). Trimming removed 7 bases from V and 1 base from J, with 16 bases in between. The germline gives CDR1 LGHDT, CDR2 YNNKEL (reference sequence). The CDR3 extends over 16 amino acids.

This clone was observed a single time. The rearrangement links TRBV4-2 to TRBJ2-3, with TRBD2 matching over 14 bases. The CDR3 totals 18 residues. Germline CDR1 is LGHNA and CDR2 is YNFKEQ. V lost 4 bases, J lost 0 bases, and 6 bases stayed unmatched. The CDR3 sequence is CASSRGTSGGGSTDTQYF. CDR3 sequence (DNA): TGTGCCAGCAGCCGAGGGACTAGCGGGGGTGGCAGCACAGATACGCAGTATTTT.